The T cell receptor beta chain under discussion was sequenced for a study of cytomegalovirus exposure and HLA in healthy donors. It was with 60 Vbeta and 13 Jbeta primers that the PCR ran. Under the authors' procedure: A later analysis tallied about 80 million unique TCR beta chains, about 9.9 million of them shared. TCRdb's copy holds only in-frame clones and misses some; the assay was immunoSEQ multiplex PCR. For V, J and clone size, that table is used; D and trimming come from the DNA. The profile covers about 180,000 clones, with 80% to 85% appearing a single time and 2% to 2.5% taken by the ten largest. Study-level findings and limits: Being productive about 87% or about 30% of the time was typical of most TCR beta V segments in an earlier analysis.

About this clone itself: The antigen is not known.

Per germline, CDR1 LNHDA and CDR2 SQIVND (reference sequence). This CDR3 has 14 amino acids. The junction had 4 bases not matched to a gene; V was cut back by 7 bases and J by 1 base. Sequencing input: PBMCs. The clonotype comes from a woman aged 30 to 39 in good health and CMV-seronegative. This chain uses TRBV19 with TRBJ1-5; TRBD1 matches 7 bases. The CDR3 nucleotides are TGTGCCAGTACCGCGGACAGGAGCAATCAGCCCCAGCATTTT. Translating it yields CASTADRSNQPQHF.